The clone carrying this TCR beta chain showed up just a few times. The study based diagnoses on clinical symptoms, serum thyroxine and TRAb, thyroid ultrasound and orbital computed tomography. This record belongs to a study of T cells in Graves' hyperthyroidism and ophthalmopathy. Amplification of TCR beta CDR3 regions used RNA as the template. Initially, a first-round RT-PCR of the TCR CDR3 employed the HTBI primer set. TCRdb reprocessed the multiplex PCR reads via MiXCR and lists one record per CDR3 protein. This sample has under 300,000 distinct CDR3 sequences; roughly 13% occur once, and the top ten carry 7.9%. V was clipped by 0 bases and J by 5 bases, with 7 bases between them. From germline, CDR1 is MNHEY and CDR2 SMNVEV (reference sequence). The CDR3 consists of 13 residues.

The sequence derives from a middle-aged woman with Graves' hyperthyroidism. The specimen was blood. The chain joins TRBV27 to TRBJ2-5; D uncertain. The CDR3, as DNA: TGTGCCAGCAGTTTATCTAGAAGTGAGACCCAGTACTTC. Its translation: CASSLSRSETQYF.